This T cell receptor beta chain was captured in a study of cytomegalovirus exposure and HLA in healthy donors. Study-level information: Most genotyped donors, roughly 80% of fewer than 400, had Caucasian-associated genetic ancestry. Study findings and constraints: A later analysis linked 16,951 TCR beta sequences to HLA alleles at 0.05 false discovery rate.

In germline, CDR1 is MNHEY, CDR2 SMNVEV (reference sequence). Trimming cost V 6 bases and J 4 bases; bases outside gene matches: 11. The CDR3 loop spans 15 amino acids. PCR involved 60 Vbeta and 13 Jbeta primers. Assay used: immunoSEQ multiplex PCR; TCRdb lists only in-frame clones, some missing. The data hold 170,000 or so clones, with approximately 84% observed a single time. A word on this clone: Its antigen is not known.

V is TRBV27 and J is TRBJ1-2, with 7 bases aligning to TRBD1. This receptor was identified in a male donor in good health and CMV-seropositive. Sequencing was done on a sample of PBMCs. CDR3 in amino acids: CASRTDRRGTYGYTF. The CDR3 region has the DNA TGTGCCAGCAGAACGGACAGGAGGGGTACCTATGGCTACACCTTC.